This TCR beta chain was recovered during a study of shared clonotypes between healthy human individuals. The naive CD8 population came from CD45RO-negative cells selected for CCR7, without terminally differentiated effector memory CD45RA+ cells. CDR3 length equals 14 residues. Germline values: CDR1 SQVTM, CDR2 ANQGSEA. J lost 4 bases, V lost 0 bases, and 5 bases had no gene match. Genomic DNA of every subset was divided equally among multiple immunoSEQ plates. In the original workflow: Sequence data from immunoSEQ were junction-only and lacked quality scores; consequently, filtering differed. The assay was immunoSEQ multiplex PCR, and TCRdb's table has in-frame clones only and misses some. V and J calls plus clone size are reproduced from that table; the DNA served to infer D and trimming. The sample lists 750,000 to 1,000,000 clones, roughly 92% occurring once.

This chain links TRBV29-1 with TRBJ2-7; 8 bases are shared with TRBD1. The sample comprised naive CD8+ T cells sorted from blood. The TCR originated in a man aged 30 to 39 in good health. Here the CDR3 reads CSVEDGQGSYEQYF. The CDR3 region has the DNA TGCAGCGTTGAAGATGGACAGGGATCATACGAGCAGTACTTC.